This entry lists 17 T cell receptor beta chains sequenced from one sample in a study of blood T cells in healthy people across ages. Alongside a J-beta primer mix, a sample-barcoded 5' primer served in a second PCR lasting roughly 7 to 11 cycles. MiXCR was run by TCRdb on the 5' RACE reads, yielding one entry per CDR3 protein. The data hold fewer than 1,200,000 distinct CDR3 sequences, with under 30% observed a single time. This sample also appeared in a second study, on T cells of mothers and their children.

The specimen was blood. These TCRs come from a girl aged 2 to 10 in good health.

The rearrangement links TRBV20-1 to TRBJ1-2; TRBD1 matches at 7 bases. Per the germline V gene, CDR1 is DFQATT and CDR2 is SNEGSKA (reference sequence). The CDR3 is 12 amino acids. The junction had 4 bases not matched to a gene; V was cut back by 6 bases and J by 3 bases. The CDR3 spells CSASQGDYGYTF. CDR3 nucleotide sequence: TGCAGTGCGTCTCAGGGGGACTATGGCTACACCTTC.

This clonotype was counted between two and nine times. The chain joins TRBV2 to TRBJ2-7; D possibly matches TRBD1 or TRBD2 (5 bases each). Germline V gene sequence: CDR1 SNHLY, CDR2 FYNNEI. The CDR3 covers 11 residues. V was shortened by 3 bases and J by 13 bases, with 13 bases between the two germline ends. The CDR3 sequence: CASSDGDRPYF. The CDR3 DNA reads TGTGCCAGCAGTGATGGGGACCGCCCTTACTTC.

The rearrangement links TRBV2 to TRBJ2-5, with a possible D match to TRBD2 (5 bases). The V end lost 7 bases, the J end lost 6 bases, and 9 bases lay between the germline ends. Germline assignment: CDR1 SNHLY and CDR2 FYNNEI. The CDR3 is 11 amino acids. CDR3 loop: CASKREKTQYF. The CDR3 region has the DNA TGTGCCAGCAAGAGGGAAAAGACCCAGTACTTC.

This clonotype was found a few times. The V gene is TRBV7-9, the J gene TRBJ2-1; D not resolved. V gave up 2 bases and J gave up 0 bases, with 11 bases separating them. CDR1 is SEHNR and CDR2 is FQNEAQ in the germline V gene (reference sequence). This CDR3 has 16 residues. The CDR3 sequence is CASSLLRPSSYNEQFF. DNA for the CDR3: TGTGCCAGCAGCTTATTACGGCCTAGCTCCTACAATGAGCAGTTCTTC.

This sequence joins TRBV5-1 and TRBJ1-1; no clear D. The CDR3 totals 14 residues. CDR1 and CDR2 from the germline V gene are SGHRS and YFSETQ. V lost 0 bases and J 3 bases, leaving 9 bases between the germline ends. CDR3 coding DNA: TGCGCCAGCAGCTTGGCATTCTCGGACACTGAAGCTTTCTTT. Translated, it gives CASSLAFSDTEAFF.

This clonotype came up a few times. V usage is TRBV20-1 and J usage is TRBJ2-5; D gene ambiguous. The CDR3 is 11 amino acids. Germline V gene lookup returns CDR1 DFQATT and CDR2 SNEGSKA (reference sequence). V lost 3 bases and J 5 bases, leaving 7 bases between the germline ends. The CDR3 coding sequence is TGCAGTGCTAGCTTAGTGGAGACCCAGTACTTC. Amino acids: CSASLVETQYF.

J is TRBJ2-2 and V is TRBV6-1; the match to TRBD1 covers 9 bases. The junction had 9 bases not matched to a gene; V was cut back by 6 bases and J by 7 bases. The CDR3 length is 15 residues. CDR1 is MNHNS, CDR2 SASEGT, per germline. This chain's CDR3 is CASRQQGALGGELFF. The CDR3 nucleotides read TGTGCCAGCAGACAACAGGGGGCGCTTGGCGGGGAGCTGTTTTTT.

The gene calls are TRBV19 and TRBJ2-1; 10 nucleotides line up with TRBD2. The CDR3 has 19 residues. Germline CDR1 LNHDA, CDR2 SQIVND (reference sequence). The V and J ends lost 5 bases and 0 bases, in that order; junction bases with no gene match: 13. The CDR3 protein is CASSLPLTSGDLSYNEQFF. CDR3 bases: TGTGCCAGTAGTCTTCCCCTCACTAGCGGGGACCTCTCCTACAATGAGCAGTTCTTC.

V is TRBV12-3 or TRBV12-4 and J is TRBJ1-6; TRBD1 aligns across 7 bases. The CDR3 has 16 residues. V gave up 2 bases and J gave up 6 bases; unmatched junction bases: 7. Here the CDR3 reads CASSLLSAGGNSPLHF. The CDR3 DNA reads TGTGCCAGCAGTTTATTGAGCGCAGGGGGTAATTCACCCCTCCACTTT.

The chain couples TRBV7-9 to TRBJ1-3; D is unresolved. The germline gives CDR1 SEHNR, CDR2 FQNEAQ (reference sequence). This CDR3 spans 11 amino acids. V was clipped by 3 bases and J by 10 bases, with 7 bases between them. In DNA, the CDR3 is TGTGCCAGCAGCTTCGCAGGTACCATATATTTT. Protein: CASSFAGTIYF.

This clonotype was counted a few times. The chain couples TRBV28 to TRBJ2-7; the D gene is possibly TRBD2 (6 bases). This CDR3 region has 13 residues. From germline, CDR1 is MDHEN and CDR2 SYDVKM. V shed 7 bases and J shed 2 bases, with 12 bases lying between them. Here the CDR3 reads CASTGDATYEQYF. In DNA form, the CDR3 reads TGTGCCAGCACGGGGGACGCAACCTACGAGCAGTACTTC.

In regard to this clonotype: This could be a read error, since a much larger clone is one nucleotide away. The rearrangement links TRBV27 to TRBJ2-5, with 7 bases that match TRBD2. The J call may be incorrect, as the DNA end agrees better with TRBJ2-7. This CDR3 is built from 13 residues. CDR1 is MNHEY, CDR2 SMNVEV, per germline (reference sequence). DNA of the CDR3: TGTGCCAGCAGGTGGGGGGGCTCCTACGAGCAGTACTTC. Translated, it gives CASRWGGSYEQYF.

On this clonotype: One end of the junction does not line up with germline, which may come from a read error. The V call is TRBV20-1, the J call TRBJ1-2; TRBD1 is a possible D gene (5 bases). This CDR3 is built from 13 residues. Germline loops: CDR1 DFQATT, CDR2 SNEGSKA (reference sequence). The CDR3 reads CSAAPGKHYGYTF. As DNA, the CDR3 is TGCAGTGCGGCCCCAGGGAAGCACTATGGCTACACCTTT.

This clonotype has a handful of counts. The chain links TRBV12-5 to TRBJ1-2, with D unclear. The ends were cut back, 1 base at V and 2 bases at J, with 8 bases in the middle. CDR3 length equals 14 residues. Germline V lookup: CDR1 LGHNT, CDR2 FRNRAP. The CDR3 reads CASGLAPSNYGYTF. CDR3 nucleotides: TGTGCTAGTGGTTTGGCTCCAAGCAACTATGGCTACACCTTC.

This clonotype appeared a few times. The V and J genes are TRBV6-4 and TRBJ2-1; 10 bases map to TRBD2. Germline V CDR1 and CDR2: MRHNA, SNTAGT. J was trimmed by 9 bases and V by 6 bases; bases with no gene match: 11. The CDR3 runs to 15 residues. The CDR3, as DNA: TGTGCCAGCAGCCCTCAAACTAGCGGGGAGAGTGAGCAGTTCTTC. It encodes CASSPQTSGESEQFF.

The chain links TRBV7-9 to TRBJ2-4; D may be TRBD2 (5 bases). Germline V gene lookup returns CDR1 SEHNR and CDR2 FQNEAQ (reference sequence). V was pared by 5 bases and J by 6 bases, with 17 bases between. The CDR3 length is 15 residues. The CDR3 DNA follows: TGTGCCAGCAGCCTTGCACAATACGGAGGAAACATTCAGTACTTC. As protein: CASSLAQYGGNIQYF.

The table lists this clonotype with a few counts. The genes are TRBV5-1 and TRBJ2-5; 9 bases are shared with TRBD1. This CDR3 spans 15 amino acids. The junction had 8 bases not matched to a gene; V was cut back by 4 bases and J by 4 bases. Germline CDR1 is SGHRS and CDR2 is YFSETQ. CDR3 in amino acids: CASSPWTGEGETQYF. The DNA for the CDR3 is TGCGCCAGCAGCCCATGGACAGGGGAGGGAGAGACCCAGTACTTC.